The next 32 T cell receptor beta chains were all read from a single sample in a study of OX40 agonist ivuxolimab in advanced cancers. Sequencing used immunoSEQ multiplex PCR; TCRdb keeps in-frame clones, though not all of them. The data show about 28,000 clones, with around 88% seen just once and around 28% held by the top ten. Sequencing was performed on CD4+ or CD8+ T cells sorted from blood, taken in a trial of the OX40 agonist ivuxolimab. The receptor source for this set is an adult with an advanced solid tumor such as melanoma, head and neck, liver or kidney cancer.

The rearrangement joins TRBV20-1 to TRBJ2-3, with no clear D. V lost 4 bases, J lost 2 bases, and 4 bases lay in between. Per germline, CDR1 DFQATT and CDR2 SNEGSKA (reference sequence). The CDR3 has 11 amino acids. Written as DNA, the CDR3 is TGCAGTGCTAAGATCACAGATACGCAGTATTTT. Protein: CSAKITDTQYF.

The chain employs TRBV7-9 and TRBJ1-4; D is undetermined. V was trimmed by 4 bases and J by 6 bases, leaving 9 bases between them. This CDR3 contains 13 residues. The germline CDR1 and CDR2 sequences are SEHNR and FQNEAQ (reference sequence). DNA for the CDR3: TGTGCCAGCAGCTCATCTGTGCATGAAAAACTGTTTTTT. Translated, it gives CASSSSVHEKLFF.

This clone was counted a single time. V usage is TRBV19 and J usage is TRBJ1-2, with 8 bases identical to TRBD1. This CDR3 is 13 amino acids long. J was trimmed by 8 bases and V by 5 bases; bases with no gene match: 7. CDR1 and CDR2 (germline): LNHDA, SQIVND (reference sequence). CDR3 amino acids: CASSEHRGDGYTF. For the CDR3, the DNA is TGTGCCAGTAGTGAACACAGGGGGGACGGCTACACCTTC.

CDR3 sequence: CASSYSQGGNTGELFF. In DNA, the CDR3 is TGTGCCAGCAGTTACTCGCAGGGAGGGAACACCGGGGAGCTGTTTTTT. V usage is TRBV6-5 and J usage is TRBJ2-2; D might be TRBD2 (6 bases). With 0 bases removed from V and 1 base from J, the gap between germline ends came to 9 bases. Germline-derived CDR1 and CDR2 are MNHEY and SVGAGI. The CDR3 is made up of 16 amino acids.

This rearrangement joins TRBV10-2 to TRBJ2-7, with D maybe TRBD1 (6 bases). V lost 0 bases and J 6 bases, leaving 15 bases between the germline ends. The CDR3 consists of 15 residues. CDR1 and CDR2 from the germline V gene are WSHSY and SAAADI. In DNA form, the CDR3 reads TGCGCCAGCAGTGAGTCTGCAGGGGTAGGGCTCGAGCAGTACTTC. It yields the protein CASSESAGVGLEQYF.

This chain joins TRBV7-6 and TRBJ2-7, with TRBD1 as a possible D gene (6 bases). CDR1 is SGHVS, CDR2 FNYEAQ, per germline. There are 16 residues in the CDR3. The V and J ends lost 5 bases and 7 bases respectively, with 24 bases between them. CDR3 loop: CASSKYPGTRGEEQYF. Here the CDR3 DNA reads TGTGCCAGCAGCAAATACCCGGGGACCAGGGGTGAAGAGCAGTACTTC.

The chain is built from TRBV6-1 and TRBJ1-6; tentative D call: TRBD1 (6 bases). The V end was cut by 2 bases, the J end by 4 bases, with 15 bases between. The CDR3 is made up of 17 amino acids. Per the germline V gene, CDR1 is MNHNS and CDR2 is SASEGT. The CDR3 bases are TGTGCCAGCAGTGAAATCGGCAGGGGTGTGTATAATTCACCCCTCCACTTT. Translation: CASSEIGRGVYNSPLHF.

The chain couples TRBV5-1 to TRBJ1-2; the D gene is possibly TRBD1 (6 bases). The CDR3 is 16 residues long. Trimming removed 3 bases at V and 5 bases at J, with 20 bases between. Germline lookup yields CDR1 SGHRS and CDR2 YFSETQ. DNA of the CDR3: TGCGCCAGCAGCTCCAGGGCGCAGGGGCTCCCGTATGGCTACACCTTC. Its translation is CASSSRAQGLPYGYTF.

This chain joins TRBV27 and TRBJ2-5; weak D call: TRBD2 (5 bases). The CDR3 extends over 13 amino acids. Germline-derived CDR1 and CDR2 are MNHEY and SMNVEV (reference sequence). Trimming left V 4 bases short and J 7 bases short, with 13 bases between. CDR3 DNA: TGTGCCAGCAGTTCAGCCGGGGATCGGACCCAGTACTTC. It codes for CASSSAGDRTQYF.

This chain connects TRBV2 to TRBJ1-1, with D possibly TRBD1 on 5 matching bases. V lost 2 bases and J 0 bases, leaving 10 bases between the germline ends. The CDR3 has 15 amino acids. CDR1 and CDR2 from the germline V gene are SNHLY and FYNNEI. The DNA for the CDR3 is TGTGCCAGCAGTGAATATGACAGTTTGAACACTGAAGCTTTCTTT. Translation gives CASSEYDSLNTEAFF.

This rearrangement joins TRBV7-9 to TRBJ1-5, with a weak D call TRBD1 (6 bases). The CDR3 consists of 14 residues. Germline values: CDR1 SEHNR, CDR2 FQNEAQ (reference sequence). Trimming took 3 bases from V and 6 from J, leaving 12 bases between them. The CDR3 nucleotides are TGTGCCAGCAGCTTCGGACAGTCTGGTCAGCCCCAGCATTTT. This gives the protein CASSFGQSGQPQHF. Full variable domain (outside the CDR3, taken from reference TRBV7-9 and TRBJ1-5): DTGVSQNPRHKITKRGQNVTFRCDPISEHNRLYWYRQTLGQGPEFLTYFQNEAQLEKSRLLSDRFSAERPKGSFSTLEIQRTEQGDSAMYLCASSFGQSGQPQHFGDGTRLSIL.

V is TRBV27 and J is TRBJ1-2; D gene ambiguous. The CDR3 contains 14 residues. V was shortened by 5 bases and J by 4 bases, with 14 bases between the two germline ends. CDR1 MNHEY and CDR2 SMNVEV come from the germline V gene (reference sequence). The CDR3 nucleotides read TGTGCCAGCAGTCTGGGGTCGGGCCCCTATGGCTACACCTTC. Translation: CASSLGSGPYGYTF.

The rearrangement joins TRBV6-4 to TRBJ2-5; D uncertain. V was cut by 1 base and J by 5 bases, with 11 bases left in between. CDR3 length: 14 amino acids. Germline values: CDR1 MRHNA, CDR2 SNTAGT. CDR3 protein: CASSDLTTGETQYF. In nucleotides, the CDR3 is TGTGCCAGCAGTGACTTAACGACTGGGGAGACCCAGTACTTC.

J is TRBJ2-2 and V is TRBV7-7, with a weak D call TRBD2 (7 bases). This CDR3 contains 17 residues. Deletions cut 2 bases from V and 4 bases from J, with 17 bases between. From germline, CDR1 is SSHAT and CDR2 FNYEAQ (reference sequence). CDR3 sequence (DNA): TGTGCCAGCAGCTTAATGCCCGGGGGCGGGGGCACCGGGGAGCTGTTTTTT. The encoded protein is CASSLMPGGGGTGELFF.

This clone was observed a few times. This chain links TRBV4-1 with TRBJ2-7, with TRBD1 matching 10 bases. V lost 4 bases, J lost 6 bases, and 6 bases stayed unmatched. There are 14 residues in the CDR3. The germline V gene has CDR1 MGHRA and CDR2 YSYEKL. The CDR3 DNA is TGCGCCAGCAGCCGTGGCCGGGACAGGGGCGAGCAGTACTTC. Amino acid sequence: CASSRGRDRGEQYF.

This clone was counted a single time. The CDR3: CASSFPTGELFF. The CDR3 nucleotides read TGTGCCAGCAGTTTTCCCACCGGGGAGCTGTTTTTT. The V gene is TRBV6-5, the J gene TRBJ2-2, with D uncertain. With 4 bases removed from V and 4 bases from J, the gap between germline ends came to 4 bases. The V gene's germline CDR1 is MNHEY and CDR2 SVGAGI. The CDR3 covers 12 residues.

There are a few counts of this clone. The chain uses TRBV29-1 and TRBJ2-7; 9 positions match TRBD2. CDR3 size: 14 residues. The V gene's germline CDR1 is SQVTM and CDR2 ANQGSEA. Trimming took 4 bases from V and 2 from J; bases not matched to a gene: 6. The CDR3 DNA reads TGCAGCGTTGGTAGCGGGGGTCCCCCCTACGAGCAGTACTTC. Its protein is CSVGSGGPPYEQYF.

CDR3 in amino acids: CASSLAHRWGNQPQHF. The CDR3 nucleotides are TGTGCCAGCAGTTTAGCCCACCGGTGGGGCAATCAGCCCCAGCATTTT. This rearrangement joins TRBV28 to TRBJ1-5, with unresolved D. This CDR3 comprises 16 residues. CDR1 and CDR2 from the germline V gene are MDHEN and SYDVKM. Trimming shortened V by 2 bases and J by 2 bases, and 13 bases separated the two germline ends.

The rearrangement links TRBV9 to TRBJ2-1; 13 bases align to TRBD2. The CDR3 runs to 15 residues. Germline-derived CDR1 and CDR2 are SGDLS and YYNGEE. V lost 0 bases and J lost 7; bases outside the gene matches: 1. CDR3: CASSVETSGRNEQFF. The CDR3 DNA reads TGTGCCAGCAGCGTAGAGACTAGCGGGAGGAATGAGCAGTTCTTC.

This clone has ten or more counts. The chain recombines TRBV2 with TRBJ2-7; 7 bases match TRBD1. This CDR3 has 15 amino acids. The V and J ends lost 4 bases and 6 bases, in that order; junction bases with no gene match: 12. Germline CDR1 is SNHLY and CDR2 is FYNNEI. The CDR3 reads CASSGGQIVPGEQYF. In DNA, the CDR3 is TGTGCCAGCAGTGGGGGACAGATCGTTCCTGGCGAGCAGTACTTC.

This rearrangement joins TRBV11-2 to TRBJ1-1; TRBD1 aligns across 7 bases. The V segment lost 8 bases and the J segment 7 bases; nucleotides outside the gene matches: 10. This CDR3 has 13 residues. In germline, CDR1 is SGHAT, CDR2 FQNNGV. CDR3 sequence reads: CASGQGVNGEAFF. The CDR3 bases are TGTGCCAGCGGGCAGGGGGTAAACGGTGAAGCTTTCTTT.

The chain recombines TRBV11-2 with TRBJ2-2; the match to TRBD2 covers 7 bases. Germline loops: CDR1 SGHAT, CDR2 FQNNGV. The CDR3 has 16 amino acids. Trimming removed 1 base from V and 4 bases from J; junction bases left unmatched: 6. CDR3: CASSLGWRGSTGELFF. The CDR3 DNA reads TGTGCCAGCAGCTTAGGCTGGCGGGGGAGCACCGGGGAGCTGTTTTTT.

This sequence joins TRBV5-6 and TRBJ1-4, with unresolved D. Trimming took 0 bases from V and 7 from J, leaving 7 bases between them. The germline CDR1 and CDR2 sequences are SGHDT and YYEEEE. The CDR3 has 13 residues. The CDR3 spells CASSLAKGEKLFF. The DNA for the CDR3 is TGTGCCAGCAGCTTGGCGAAGGGTGAAAAACTGTTTTTT.

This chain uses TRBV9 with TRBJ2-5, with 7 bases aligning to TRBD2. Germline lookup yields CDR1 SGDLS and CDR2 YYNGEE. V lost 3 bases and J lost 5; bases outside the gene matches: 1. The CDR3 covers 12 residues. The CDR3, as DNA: TGTGCCAGCAGCGAACTAGCGGAGACCCAGTACTTC. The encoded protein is CASSELAETQYF.

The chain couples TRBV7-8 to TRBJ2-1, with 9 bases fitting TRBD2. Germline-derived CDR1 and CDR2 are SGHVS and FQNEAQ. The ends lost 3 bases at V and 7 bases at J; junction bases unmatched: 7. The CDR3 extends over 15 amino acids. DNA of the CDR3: TGTGCCAGCAGCTTCGGCGGGGGGGCTAAAAATGAGCAGTTCTTC. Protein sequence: CASSFGGGAKNEQFF. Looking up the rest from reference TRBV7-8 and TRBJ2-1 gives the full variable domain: GAGVSQSPRYKVAKRGQDVALRCDPISGHVSLFWYQQALGQGPEFLTYFQNEAQLDKSGLPSDRFFAERPEGSVSTLKIQRTQQEDSAVYLCASSFGGGAKNEQFFGPGTRLTVL.

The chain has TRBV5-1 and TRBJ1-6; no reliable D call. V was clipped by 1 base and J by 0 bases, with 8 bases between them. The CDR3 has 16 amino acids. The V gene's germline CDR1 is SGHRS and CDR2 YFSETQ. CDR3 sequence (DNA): TGCGCCAGCAGCTTGTATAAGAGCTCCTATAATTCACCCCTCCACTTT. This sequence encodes CASSLYKSSYNSPLHF. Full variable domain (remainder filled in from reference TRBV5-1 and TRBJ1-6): KAGVTQTPRYLIKTRGQQVTLSCSPISGHRSVSWYQQTPGQGLQFLFEYFSETQRNKGNFPGRFSGRQFSNSRSEMNVSTLELGDSALYLCASSLYKSSYNSPLHFGNGTRLTVT.

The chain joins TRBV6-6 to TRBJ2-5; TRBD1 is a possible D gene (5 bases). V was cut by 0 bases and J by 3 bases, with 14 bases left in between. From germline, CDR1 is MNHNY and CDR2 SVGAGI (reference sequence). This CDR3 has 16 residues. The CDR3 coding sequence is TGTGCCAGCAGTTACTCACCTAGGACAAACGAAGAGACCCAGTACTTC. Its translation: CASSYSPRTNEETQYF.

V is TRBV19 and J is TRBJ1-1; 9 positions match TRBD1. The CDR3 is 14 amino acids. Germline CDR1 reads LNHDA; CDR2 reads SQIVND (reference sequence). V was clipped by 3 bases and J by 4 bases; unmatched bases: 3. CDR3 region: CASSIRDRVTEAFF. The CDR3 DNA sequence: TGTGCCAGTAGTATCCGGGACAGGGTCACTGAAGCTTTCTTT.

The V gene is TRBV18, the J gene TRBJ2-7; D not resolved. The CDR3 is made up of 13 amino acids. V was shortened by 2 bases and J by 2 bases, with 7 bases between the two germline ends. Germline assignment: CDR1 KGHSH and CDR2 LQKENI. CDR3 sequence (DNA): TGTGCCAGCTCACCAAGTCAACCCTACGAGCAGTACTTC. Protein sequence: CASSPSQPYEQYF. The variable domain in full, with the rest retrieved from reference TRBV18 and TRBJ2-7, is NAGVMQNPRHLVRRRGQEARLRCSPMKGHSHVYWYRQLPEEGLKFMVYLQKENIIDESGMPKERFSAEFPKEGPSILRIQQVVRGDSAAYFCASSPSQPYEQYFGPGTRLTVT.

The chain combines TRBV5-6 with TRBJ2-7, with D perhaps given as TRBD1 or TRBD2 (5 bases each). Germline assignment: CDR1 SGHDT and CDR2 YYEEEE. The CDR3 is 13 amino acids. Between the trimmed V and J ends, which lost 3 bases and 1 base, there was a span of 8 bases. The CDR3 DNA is TGTGCCAGCAGCTGGGACGGATCCTACGAGCAGTACTTC. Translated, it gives CASSWDGSYEQYF.

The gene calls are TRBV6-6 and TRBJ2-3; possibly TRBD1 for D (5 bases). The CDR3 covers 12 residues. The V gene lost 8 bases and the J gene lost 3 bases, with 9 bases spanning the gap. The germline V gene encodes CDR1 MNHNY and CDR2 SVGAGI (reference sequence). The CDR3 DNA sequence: TGTGCCAGCGGGGCCAAAACAGATACGCAGTATTTT. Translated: CASGAKTDTQYF.

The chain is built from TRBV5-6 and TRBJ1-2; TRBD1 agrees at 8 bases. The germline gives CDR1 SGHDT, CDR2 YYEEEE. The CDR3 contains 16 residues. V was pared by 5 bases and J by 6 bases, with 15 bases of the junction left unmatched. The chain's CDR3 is CASSSWALGQGNGYTF. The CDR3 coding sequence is TGTGCCAGCAGTTCATGGGCGCTTGGACAGGGCAATGGCTACACCTTC.